The rows below give T cell receptor beta chains drawn from one sample of a study of Ad26.COV2.S vaccination and SARS-CoV-2 variants. TCRdb's table, derived via immunoSEQ multiplex PCR, lists solely in-frame clones and lacks some. Of about 500,000 clones in the sample, approximately 90% were seen once. The input for sequencing was peripheral blood, taken in a trial of Ad26.COV2.S vaccine versus placebo. These receptors all come from a person between 18 and 65 years old who received the Ad26.COV2.S COVID-19 vaccine or a placebo. Each CDR3 is given with its conserved first and last residue. The order of the fields is D gene, CDR3 length, V gene, J gene, clone size, CDR3 DNA, CDR3 protein. A D gene is named only where the DNA matches it firmly. Size is omitted from some rows. Given values are once, few, many or a class for expanded clones.

>.|16|TRBV27|TRBJ2-7|.
TGTGCCAGCAGTTTATTACTTGGAGGGAGCTGGCACGAGCAGTACTTC
CASSLLLGGSWHEQYF
>TRBD1|12|TRBV6-6|TRBJ1-1|.
TGTGCCAGCAGTTACTCGACAGGGGCGGGCTTATTC
CASSYSTGAGLF
>TRBD1|11|TRBV30|TRBJ1-1|.
TGTGCCTGGAGTCAGGGGGGTTGGGCTTTCTTT
CAWSQGGWAFF
>.|14|TRBV13|TRBJ2-5|.
TGTGCCAGCAGCCCCCAGACTGAACAAGAGACCCAGTACTTC
CASSPQTEQETQYF
>TRBD2|18|TRBV18|TRBJ2-3|.
TGTGCCAGCTCACCATTAGGACTAGCGGGAGCGTCCACAGATACGCAGTATTTT
CASSPLGLAGASTDTQYF
>.|12|TRBV3-1/TRBV3-2|TRBJ2-5|.
TGTGCCAGCAGCCAGGCTGCGCAGTTCCCGTACTTC
CASSQAAQFPYF
>.|15|TRBV2|TRBJ1-2|once
TGTGCCAGCAGTGAACTGGATGGGGAGGTCTATGGCTACACCTTC
CASSELDGEVYGYTF
>.|15|TRBV9|TRBJ2-3|.
TGTGCCAGCAGCGTACAGCCTCGGGGCACAGATACGCAGTATTTT
CASSVQPRGTDTQYF
>TRBD1|15|TRBV5-1|TRBJ2-2|.
TGCGCCAGCAGCTTGGGGGACAGGGGTTCCGGGGAGCTGTTTTTT
CASSLGDRGSGELFF
>.|14|TRBV23-1|TRBJ1-4|.
TGCGCCAGCAATAGCCGCCGTACTTCTCGAGGACTGTTTTTT
CASNSRRTSRGLFF
>TRBD1|15|TRBV19|TRBJ1-5|.
TGTGCCAGCCACTCAGGGGGCGGGGGCAATCAGCCCCAGCATTTT
CASHSGGGGNQPQHF
>TRBD1|14|TRBV6-5|TRBJ2-2|.
TGTGCCAGCAGACCGACAGGGGGCACCGGGGAGCTGTTTTTT
CASRPTGGTGELFF
>.|13|TRBV7-2|TRBJ2-7|.
TGTGCCAGCAGCTCCGGTAGCCTGGGCGAGCAGTACTTC
CASSSGSLGEQYF
>.|16|TRBV21-1|TRBJ2-6|.
TGTGCCAGCAGCTCAGGGGGCAGGGCTGGGGCCAACGTCCTGACTTTC
CASSSGGRAGANVLTF
>.|17|TRBV27|TRBJ2-3|.
TGTGCCAGCAGTTTATACCGTCCTTTGGTAGGATACGATACGCAGTATTTT
CASSLYRPLVGYDTQYF
>.|14|TRBV9|TRBJ2-5|.
TGTGCCAGCAGCGTAGGAAATGGGGTAGAGACCCAGTACTTC
CASSVGNGVETQYF
>.|15|TRBV28|TRBJ1-4|.
TGTGCCAGCAGCCAACGAGCCGGGGGGGCTGAAAAACTGTTTTTT
CASSQRAGGAEKLFF
>.|18|TRBV3-1/TRBV3-2|TRBJ1-4|.
TGTGCCAGCAGCCAAGATACCTGGCAGTACAGTACTAATGAAAAACTGTTTTTT
CASSQDTWQYSTNEKLFF
>.|15|TRBV19|TRBJ2-7|few
TGTGCCAGTAGCGACTTCCTCGGAGGGTACACCGAGCAGTACTTC
CASSDFLGGYTEQYF
>TRBD2|15|TRBV13|TRBJ2-5|.
TGTGCCAGCAGCTTAGAAGCGGGAGGAAAAGAGACCCAGTACTTC
CASSLEAGGKETQYF
>.|15|TRBV11-2|TRBJ2-5|.
TGTGCCAGCAGCTTAGGGCGGACGTACCAAGAGACCCAGTACTTC
CASSLGRTYQETQYF
>.|16|TRBV6-2/TRBV6-3|TRBJ1-6|.
TGTGCCAGCAGTCGACGTGGACAGAACTATAATTCACCCCTCCACTTT
CASSRRGQNYNSPLHF
>.|16|TRBV19|TRBJ2-7|once
TGTGCCAGTAGTATAGCCGGAGGGGCGACGCCCTACGAGCAGTACTTC
CASSIAGGATPYEQYF
>.|17|TRBV20-1|TRBJ1-3|.
TGCAGTGCTAGTAGACCGTTCTCCGACCCCCTTGGAAACACCATATATTTT
CSASRPFSDPLGNTIYF
>TRBD1|13|TRBV10-3|TRBJ2-7|.
TGTGCCATCAGTGTAGGGACAGGCTACGAGCAGTACTTC
CAISVGTGYEQYF
>.|13|TRBV6-1|TRBJ2-3|.
TGTGCCAGCAGTGAAGCGTTCGGGATCAGTCAGTATTTT
CASSEAFGISQYF
>TRBD2|17|TRBV4-2|TRBJ2-7|.
TGTGCCAGCAGCCTTACTACACCGGGACTAGCGGCCTACGAGCAGTACTTC
CASSLTTPGLAAYEQYF
>.|14|TRBV18|TRBJ1-5|once
TGTGCTAGCCATGAGAGGGGTGGCAATCAGCCCCAGCATTTT
CASHERGGNQPQHF
>.|14|TRBV5-6|TRBJ2-7|.
TGTGCCAGCAGCTTGGCGGGGAACATCTACGAGCAGTACTTC
CASSLAGNIYEQYF
>TRBD1|15|TRBV6-5|TRBJ1-2|.
TGTGCCAGCAGTATAGACAGGGGCACCCCCTATGGCTACACCTTC
CASSIDRGTPYGYTF
>TRBD2|14|TRBV19|TRBJ2-3|once
TGTGCCAGTACCGGGGGGGGTCCCACAGATACGCAGTATTTT
CASTGGGPTDTQYF
>.|17|TRBV19|TRBJ1-5|.
TGTGCCACACAGATCCGCCCCGGGGCTCCTAGCAATCAGCCCCAGCATTTT
CATQIRPGAPSNQPQHF
>.|14|TRBV30|TRBJ1-3|.
TGTGCCTGGAGTGAGGGGAGCTCTGGAAACACCATATATTTT
CAWSEGSSGNTIYF
>.|14|TRBV28|TRBJ2-7|.
TGTGCCAGCACCCCCGGGACCCGGGCCTACGAGCAGTACTTC
CASTPGTRAYEQYF
>TRBD2|14|TRBV7-9|TRBJ2-1|.
TGTGCCAGCAGCCGCGGAGTCGGGGGGGGAGAGCAGTTCTTC
CASSRGVGGGEQFF
>.|17|TRBV7-9|TRBJ2-3|.
TGTGCCAGCAGCCCCCCAGGCGGACAGACTAGCACAGATACGCAGTATTTT
CASSPPGGQTSTDTQYF
>TRBD2|16|TRBV5-1|TRBJ2-3|once
TGCGCCAGCAGCTCAGGACTAGCGGGGGGGCCGGATACGCAGTATTTT
CASSSGLAGGPDTQYF
>.|15|TRBV4-2|TRBJ2-7|.
TGTGCCAGCAGCCAAGATCCGGCAAGGGTGGGGGAGCAGTACTTC
CASSQDPARVGEQYF
>.|11|TRBV19|TRBJ1-1|.
TGTGCCAGTTTTAGGGGAAGACAAGCTTTCTTT
CASFRGRQAFF
>TRBD1|15|TRBV27|TRBJ1-4|.
TGTGCCAGCAGTATCGGACAGGCTACACGGGAAAAACTGTTTTTT
CASSIGQATREKLFF
>.|11|TRBV12-3/TRBV12-4|TRBJ2-7|.
TGTGCCAGCAGTGTCGGTTACGAGCAGTACTTC
CASSVGYEQYF
>TRBD2|16|TRBV27|TRBJ2-5|.
TGTGCCAGCAGTTTCGGGGTAGCGGGAGATGGGGAGACCCAGTACTTC
CASSFGVAGDGETQYF
>.|13|TRBV5-1|TRBJ1-1|.
TGCGCCAGCAGCTACCTTTCAGGGGAAGAAGCTTTCTTT
CASSYLSGEEAFF
>TRBD2|16|TRBV4-2|TRBJ2-2|.
TGTGCCAGCAGCCCCCAGCGGGGGGCGAACACCGGGGAGCTGTTTTTT
CASSPQRGANTGELFF
>.|13|TRBV7-9|TRBJ1-5|.
TGTGCCAGCAGCCCAGCCCGCAATCAGCCCCAGCATTTT
CASSPARNQPQHF
>.|14|TRBV6-6|TRBJ1-5|.
TGTGCCAGCACCCTAGGGGGGGGCAATCAGCCCCAGCATTTT
CASTLGGGNQPQHF
>TRBD1|19|TRBV4-2|TRBJ1-2|.
TGTGCCAGCAGCGAAATCCTCCAACCGGGACAGGGGCGGAACTATGGCTACACCTTC
CASSEILQPGQGRNYGYTF